The T cell receptor beta chain described here comes from a study of regulatory and conventional T cells in RAG deficiency. General study results and limits: These Omenn syndrome Treg sorts may hold peripherally activated cells instead. Control T-cell subsets had markedly higher Shannon entropy and lower Simpson indices than RAG-deficient patients. Omenn patients showed >80% Treg-Tconv overlap and shorter CDR3 lengths.

Blood CD4+ CD25-low CD127-high conventional T cells supplied the genomic DNA template. Data came from immunoSEQ multiplex PCR; TCRdb stores just in-frame clones and leaves some out. The data hold 20,000 to 25,000 clones, with more than 85% observed a single time. The CDR3 has 17 residues. The germline CDR1 and CDR2 sequences are GTSNPN and SVGIG (reference sequence). Trimming took off 1 base at V and 0 bases at J, with 16 bases between the two ends. Concerning this clone itself: Its antigen is unidentified.

This same sample was also taken into another study, of regulatory T cells. That report notes: The primer mix had 52 TRBV and 13 TRBJ primers.

This TCR was sampled from a human donor in good health. The chain employs TRBV30 and TRBJ1-5; a weak D match, TRBD1 (5 bases). The sequenced sample was CD4+ T cells sorted from blood. In nucleotides, the CDR3 is TGTGCCTGGAGTGGACAGCGCTGGGCATATAGCAATCAGCCCCAGCATTTT. Protein sequence: CAWSGQRWAYSNQPQHF. The full variable domain, in which reference TRBV30 and TRBJ1-5 provide the parts outside the CDR3, is SQTIHQWPATLVQPVGSPLSLECTVEGTSNPNLYWYRQAAGRGLQLLFYSVGIGQISSEVPQNLSASRPQDRQFILSSKKLLLSDSGFYLCAWSGQRWAYSNQPQHFGDGTRLSIL.